Below, 21 T cell receptor beta chains from the same sample are listed, as sequenced in a study of cytomegalovirus exposure and HLA in healthy donors. Libraries were prepared by immunoSEQ multiplex PCR; TCRdb keeps only in-frame clonotypes and omits some of them. The sample holds 140,000 or so clones, 80% to 95% seen once. Material for sequencing was PBMCs. These receptors were collected from a man in his late teens or twenties in good health and CMV-seronegative.

The CDR3 DNA sequence: TGTGCCAGCAGTTCAGGAGGGGCGCCGACAGATACGCAGTATTTT. Translated, it gives CASSSGGAPTDTQYF. This rearrangement joins TRBV28 to TRBJ2-3, with D possibly matching TRBD2 (6 bases). Germline CDR1 is MDHEN and CDR2 is SYDVKM. The CDR3 runs 15 residues. Trimming removed 4 bases from V and 3 bases from J, with 14 bases in between. The full variable domain, in which reference TRBV28 and TRBJ2-3 provide the parts outside the CDR3, is DVKVTQSSRYLVKRTGEKVFLECVQDMDHENMFWYRQDPGLGLRLIYFSYDVKMKEKGDIPEGYSVSREKKERFSLILESASTNQTSMYLCASSSGGAPTDTQYFGPGTRLTVL.

The chain carries TRBV27 and TRBJ2-3; D possibly corresponds to TRBD1 (6 bases). The CDR3 consists of 12 residues. Germline values: CDR1 MNHEY, CDR2 SMNVEV (reference sequence). V was cut by 10 bases and J by 0 bases, with 8 bases left in between. CDR3 in amino acids: CATGESTDTQYF. Written as DNA, the CDR3 is TGTGCCACAGGGGAGAGCACAGATACGCAGTATTTT.

The V call is TRBV19, the J call TRBJ2-2, with unresolved D. V lost 4 bases and J lost 4, with 7 bases in between. CDR3 length: 13 residues. The germline gives CDR1 LNHDA, CDR2 SQIVND (reference sequence). CDR3 coding DNA: TGTGCCAGTAGTAACCAGCGCACCGGGGAGCTGTTTTTT. Amino acids: CASSNQRTGELFF.

The chain uses TRBV30 and TRBJ2-1; TRBD2 matches at 9 bases. V shed 0 bases, J shed 7 bases, and the junction held 7 bases outside the gene matches. The CDR3 totals 15 residues. Germline V CDR1 and CDR2: GTSNPN, SVGIG (reference sequence). The CDR3, as DNA: TGTGCCTGGAGTGTGGTAGCGGGAGTGGGTAATGAGCAGTTCTTC. It yields the protein CAWSVVAGVGNEQFF.

The V and J genes are TRBV11-2 and TRBJ2-7; TRBD1 matches at 7 bases. This CDR3 region has 13 residues. The V gene end was trimmed by 5 bases and the J gene end by 2 bases; junction bases not matched to a gene: 3. Germline CDR1 reads SGHAT; CDR2 reads FQNNGV. The CDR3 coding sequence is TGTGCCAGCAGCCCCGGACAGGCCTACGAGCAGTACTTC. It is translated as CASSPGQAYEQYF. The full variable domain, its missing parts supplied by reference TRBV11-2 and TRBJ2-7, is EAGVAQSPRYKIIEKRQSVAFWCNPISGHATLYWYQQILGQGPKLLIQFQNNGVVDDSQLPKDRFSAERLKGVDSTLKIQPAKLEDSAVYLCASSPGQAYEQYFGPGTRLTVT.

Note on this clone: This same CDR3 is encoded by further DNA sequences in the sample. The V and J genes are TRBV5-6 and TRBJ2-7; 12 bases are shared with TRBD1. Looked up from germline, CDR1 is SGHDT and CDR2 is YYEEEE. Trimming took 4 bases from V and 7 from J; bases not matched to a gene: 9. CDR3 length: 15 amino acids. DNA of the CDR3: TGTGCCAGCAGCCCCGGGACAGGGGGCGCGAGGGAGCAGTACTTC. It encodes CASSPGTGGAREQYF.

The chain links TRBV14 to TRBJ1-6; D gene unclear. CDR1 and CDR2 (germline): SGHDN, FVKESK. V lost 1 base and J lost 4, with 11 bases in between. The CDR3 sequence is 16 residues long. This CDR3 reads CASSQAVPSYNSPLHF. DNA for the CDR3: TGTGCCAGCAGCCAAGCCGTTCCCAGTTATAATTCACCCCTCCACTTT.

V gene TRBV11-3 combines with J gene TRBJ2-2, with TRBD2 matching over 7 bases. Germline V gives CDR1 SGHNT, CDR2 YENEEA. Losses at the gene ends were 1 base for V and 2 bases for J; bases not matched to a gene: 1. The CDR3 has 15 residues. CDR3: CASSLASGNTGELFF. The DNA of the CDR3 is TGTGCCAGCAGCTTAGCTAGCGGTAACACCGGGGAGCTGTTTTTT.

The chain links TRBV27 to TRBJ2-3; 8 bases agree with TRBD2. The CDR3 is 16 amino acids. CDR1 and CDR2 from the germline V gene are MNHEY and SMNVEV (reference sequence). V lost 8 bases and J lost 2; bases outside the gene matches: 12. CDR3 protein: CASGLGAGGNTDTQYF. The CDR3 DNA follows: TGTGCCAGCGGACTAGGGGCGGGGGGCAACACAGATACGCAGTATTTT.

This clone is a singleton in its sample. The V and J genes are TRBV9 and TRBJ2-1; 9 nucleotides align to TRBD2. Germline V gives CDR1 SGDLS, CDR2 YYNGEE. V lost 2 bases and J lost 6; bases outside the gene matches: 18. The CDR3 has 19 amino acids. CDR3 residues: CASSVSGLAGTHIRNEQFF. In nucleotides, the CDR3 is TGTGCCAGCAGCGTGTCAGGCCTAGCGGGGACCCATATACGCAATGAGCAGTTCTTC.

The gene calls are TRBV6-5 and TRBJ1-1; TRBD1 might be the D (6 bases). Germline assignment: CDR1 MNHEY and CDR2 SVGAGI. Trimming cost V 5 bases and J 1 base, with 8 bases left between them. This CDR3 is 13 amino acids long. The CDR3 DNA follows: TGTGCCAGCAGTCAACAGGGGAACACTGAAGCTTTCTTT. Translation: CASSQQGNTEAFF.

The genes are TRBV10-3 and TRBJ1-5; 7 bases match TRBD1. From germline, CDR1 is ENHRY and CDR2 SYGVKD. V dropped 4 bases and J dropped 4; count of bases not matched to a gene: 7. This CDR3 has 15 amino acids. This CDR3 is CAISARTGQNQPQHF. CDR3 nucleotides: TGTGCCATCAGTGCCCGGACAGGACAAAATCAGCCCCAGCATTTT.

The rearrangement uses TRBV13 and TRBJ2-7; 7 positions match TRBD2. V trimming: 5 bases; J trimming: 7 bases; junction bases outside the gene matches: 11. This CDR3 has 14 amino acids. Germline CDR1 and CDR2: PRHDT and FYEKMQ (reference sequence). CDR3 DNA sequence: TGTGCCAGCAGCCCGTACGGGACTAACGGGGAGCAGTACTTC. The encoded protein is CASSPYGTNGEQYF.

This chain links TRBV19 with TRBJ2-2, with no clear D. The length of the CDR3 is 15 residues. Per the germline V gene, CDR1 is LNHDA and CDR2 is SQIVND (reference sequence). V lost 7 bases and J 2 bases, leaving 14 bases between the germline ends. The CDR3 reads CASNTPNRNTGELFF. In nucleotides, the CDR3 is TGTGCCAGTAACACCCCCAACAGAAACACCGGGGAGCTGTTTTTT.

Only one count was recorded for this clone. The V gene is TRBV27, the J gene TRBJ2-5; 15 bases line up with TRBD2. The CDR3 loop spans 17 amino acids. V lost 3 bases and J lost 5; bases outside the gene matches: 7. Germline CDR1 and CDR2: MNHEY and SMNVEV (reference sequence). The CDR3 nucleotides are TGTGCCAGCAGTTTGGGACTAGCGGGAGGATTTAGTGAGACCCAGTACTTC. This sequence encodes CASSLGLAGGFSETQYF.

The J gene is TRBJ2-5, the V gene TRBV5-4, with D possibly TRBD2 on 5 matching bases. The ends were cut back, 4 bases at V and 4 bases at J, with 17 bases in the middle. This CDR3 has 15 amino acids. Germline V gene lookup returns CDR1 SGHNT and CDR2 YYREEE (reference sequence). CDR3 DNA sequence: TGTGCCAGCAGCCCCGGAGGAGCAGGAGCAGAGACCCAGTACTTC. It yields the protein CASSPGGAGAETQYF.

This chain connects TRBV21-1 to TRBJ2-3; the table's D call TRBD2 went unverified against the DNA. TRBV21-1 has pseudogene status. This CDR3 spans 14 amino acids. Here the CDR3 DNA reads TGTGCCAGGAAGCCTAGCGGGAGACCAGATACGCAGTATTTT. Its protein is CARKPSGRPDTQYF.

This clone was counted between two and nine times. The gene calls are TRBV6-1 and TRBJ1-2; possible D gene TRBD1, 6 bases. V dropped 6 bases and J dropped 4 bases, with 12 bases sitting between them. Per the germline V gene, CDR1 is MNHNS and CDR2 is SASEGT. The CDR3 runs to 13 residues. This CDR3 reads CASRTSGVYGYTF. CDR3 sequence (DNA): TGTGCCAGCAGAACCTCAGGGGTCTATGGCTACACCTTC.

The chain joins TRBV6-6 to TRBJ1-2; D is uncertain. Germline V gene sequence: CDR1 MNHNY, CDR2 SVGAGI (reference sequence). This CDR3 comprises 14 residues. V lost 3 bases, J lost 3 bases, and 11 bases lay in between. For the CDR3, the DNA is TGTGCCAGCAGTTATCAGCTTGGAGACTATGGCTACACCTTC. This gives the protein CASSYQLGDYGYTF.

The gene calls are TRBV27 and TRBJ1-4; the match to TRBD1 covers 8 bases. The V and J ends lost 0 bases and 3 bases, in that order; junction bases with no gene match: 6. Germline CDR1 and CDR2: MNHEY and SMNVEV (reference sequence). CDR3 length: 17 residues. The CDR3 sequence is CASSLSAGGMANEKLFF. The CDR3 DNA reads as TGTGCCAGCAGTTTATCGGCAGGGGGCATGGCTAATGAAAAACTGTTTTTT.

As DNA, the CDR3 is TGTGCCAGCAGCGAATTGGGAGCCCCCTACAATGAGCAGTTCTTC. It translates to CASSELGAPYNEQFF. This sequence joins TRBV9 and TRBJ2-1; D might be TRBD2 (5 bases). CDR1 is SGDLS, CDR2 YYNGEE, per germline. V was clipped by 3 bases and J by 2 bases, with 12 bases between them. The CDR3 extends over 15 amino acids. The whole variable domain, filled in from reference TRBV9 and TRBJ2-1, reads DSGVTQTPKHLITATGQRVTLRCSPRSGDLSVYWYQQSLDQGLQFLIQYYNGEERAKGNILERFSAQQFPDLHSELNLSSLELGDSALYFCASSELGAPYNEQFFGPGTRLTVL.